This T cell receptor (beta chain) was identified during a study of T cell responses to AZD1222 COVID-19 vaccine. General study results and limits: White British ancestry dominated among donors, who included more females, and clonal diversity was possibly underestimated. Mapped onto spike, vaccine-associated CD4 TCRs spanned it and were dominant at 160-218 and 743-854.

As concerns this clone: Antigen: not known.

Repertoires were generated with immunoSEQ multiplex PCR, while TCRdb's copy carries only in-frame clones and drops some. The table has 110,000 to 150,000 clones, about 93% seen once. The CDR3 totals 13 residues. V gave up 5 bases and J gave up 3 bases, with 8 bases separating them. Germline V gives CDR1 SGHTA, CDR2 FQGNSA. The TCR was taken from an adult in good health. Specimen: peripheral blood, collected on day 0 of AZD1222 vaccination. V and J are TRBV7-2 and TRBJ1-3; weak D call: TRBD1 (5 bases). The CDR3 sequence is CASSPGVGNTIYF. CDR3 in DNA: TGTGCCAGCAGCCCGGGGGTTGGAAACACCATATATTTT.